The 20 T cell receptor beta chains below were found in one sample sequenced in a study of patients and donors after allogeneic stem cell transplantation. TCRdb recomputed calls from the RT-PCR reads with MiXCR, one row per CDR3 protein. The sample lists 150,000 to 200,000 distinct CDR3 sequences, around two fifths seen once, with about 30% in the top ten. The sample consisted of blood, either unsorted or a sorted T cell fraction (not recorded which). These receptors all stem from a human donor who was either an allogeneic HSCT recipient or a stem cell or donor lymphocyte infusion donor (not recorded which). It is not recorded whose cells these are; they may come from a transplant donor.

The table lists this clonotype with a few counts. This chain joins TRBV7-2 and TRBJ1-1; TRBD1 matches 7 bases. Germline CDR1 and CDR2: SGHTA and FQGNSA. J lost 7 bases, V lost 1 base, and 6 bases had no gene match. This CDR3 is built from 14 residues. This CDR3 reads CASSLGFRDSEAFF. In nucleotides, the CDR3 is TGTGCCAGCAGCTTAGGCTTCCGGGACAGTGAAGCTTTCTTT.

The chain is built from TRBV21-1 and TRBJ2-7; the listed D gene, TRBD2, was not tested against the DNA. TRBV21-1 has pseudogene status. This CDR3 spans 19 amino acids. This chain's CDR3 is CASSKARTSGSSLSYEQYF. The CDR3 DNA reads as TGTGCCAGCAGCAAAGCGCGGACTAGCGGGAGTTCTCTATCCTACGAGCAGTACTTC.

This clonotype was seen just once. CDR3 sequence: CSVVALSGDYEQYF. In DNA form, the CDR3 reads TGCAGCGTTGTTGCCCTCTCTGGGGACTACGAGCAGTACTTC. The rearrangement uses TRBV29-1 and TRBJ2-7; D uncertain. V gave up 4 bases and J gave up 3 bases, with 16 bases separating them. The CDR3 contains 14 residues. CDR1 is SQVTM, CDR2 ANQGSEA, per germline.

This chain links TRBV5-1 with TRBJ2-2; D remains unclear. V was trimmed by 3 bases and J by 0 bases, leaving 12 bases between them. The V gene's germline CDR1 is SGHRS and CDR2 YFSETQ. This CDR3 is built from 16 residues. This CDR3 is CASSSPLAANTGELFF. The CDR3 DNA reads as TGCGCCAGCAGCTCCCCTTTGGCCGCGAACACCGGGGAGCTGTTTTTT.

This chain joins TRBV7-9 and TRBJ2-5; D is possibly TRBD2 (5 bases). Trimming removed 5 bases at V and 0 bases at J, with 16 bases between. The CDR3 is 16 amino acids. Germline CDR1 and CDR2: SEHNR and FQNEAQ (reference sequence). The CDR3 loop is CASSPRLQLNQETQYF. The CDR3 region has the DNA TGTGCCAGCAGCCCGCGACTACAACTAAACCAAGAGACCCAGTACTTC.

The chain is built from TRBV20-1 and TRBJ1-2, with D tentatively TRBD1 (6 bases). This CDR3 is built from 15 residues. CDR1 is DFQATT and CDR2 is SNEGSKA in the germline V gene (reference sequence). V shed 5 bases and J shed 0 bases, with 16 bases lying between them. The DNA for the CDR3 is TGCAGTGCTCCCTTGAGACAGGTGACTAACTATGGCTACACCTTC. As protein: CSAPLRQVTNYGYTF.

The V gene is TRBV27, the J gene TRBJ1-6; the D gene is possibly TRBD1 (5 bases). CDR1 is MNHEY and CDR2 is SMNVEV in the germline V gene (reference sequence). The CDR3 spans 15 residues. V dropped 6 bases and J dropped 4 bases, with 13 bases sitting between them. The CDR3 loop reads CASRRRGEYNSPLHF. CDR3 nucleotides: TGTGCCAGCAGGAGACGGGGGGAATATAATTCACCCCTCCACTTT.

The chain couples TRBV12-3 or TRBV12-4 to TRBJ2-2, with 9 bases matching TRBD2. The CDR3 loop spans 16 amino acids. The J segment lost 4 bases and the V segment lost 6 bases, leaving 9 bases of the junction unmatched. CDR3 nucleotides: TGTGCCAGCAGAGACCTTAGCGGGAGCCTCACCGGGGAGCTGTTTTTT. It is translated as CASRDLSGSLTGELFF.

The chain couples TRBV21-1 to TRBJ2-1; whether TRBD2, the table's D call, matches the DNA was not checked. TRBV21-1 is assigned pseudogene status. This CDR3 is built from 15 residues. The CDR3 here is CASSSSGIGYGEQFF. CDR3 coding DNA: TGTGCCAGCAGCTCGAGCGGGATTGGATACGGTGAGCAGTTCTTC.

The sample holds a few counts of this clonotype. The V gene is TRBV7-2, the J gene TRBJ2-5; 12 nucleotides align to TRBD2. Per the germline V gene, CDR1 is SGHTA and CDR2 is FQGNSA. Losses at the gene ends were 5 bases for V and 7 bases for J; bases not matched to a gene: 8. The CDR3 loop spans 15 amino acids. The CDR3 nucleotides are TGTGCCAGCAGCGAGAGACTAGCGGGAGTTGCGACCCAGTACTTC. This gives the protein CASSERLAGVATQYF. Using reference TRBV7-2 and TRBJ2-5 for the parts outside the CDR3, the full variable domain is GAGVSQSPSNKVTEKGKDVELRCDPISGHTALYWYRQSLGQGLEFLIYFQGNSAPDKSGLPSDRFSAERTGGSVSTLTIQRTQQEDSAVYLCASSERLAGVATQYFGPGTRLLVL.

The genes are TRBV7-9 and TRBJ1-5; D is possibly TRBD1 (6 bases). The germline V gene encodes CDR1 SEHNR and CDR2 FQNEAQ (reference sequence). Trimming stripped 4 bases from V and 3 bases from J, with 7 bases between. The CDR3 spans 13 residues. The CDR3 sequence is CASSWDNNQPQHF. The CDR3 nucleotides are TGTGCCAGCAGCTGGGACAACAATCAGCCCCAGCATTTT.

The rearrangement joins TRBV6-5 to TRBJ1-1, with 7 bases matching TRBD1. The V and J ends lost 6 bases and 7 bases, in that order; junction bases with no gene match: 11. The CDR3 contains 14 residues. Germline V gene lookup returns CDR1 MNHEY and CDR2 SVGAGI. CDR3 DNA: TGTGCCAGCAGAAAGACAGGGCTGGGGGTTGAAGCTTTCTTT. Residues: CASRKTGLGVEAFF.

This sequence joins TRBV27 and TRBJ2-3; D may be TRBD2 (5 bases). The germline CDR1 and CDR2 sequences are MNHEY and SMNVEV (reference sequence). Trimming left V 5 bases short and J 4 bases short, with 10 bases between. This CDR3 comprises 13 residues. In nucleotides, the CDR3 is TGTGCCAGCAGTCTGACTATCGCAGATACGCAGTATTTT. The encoded protein is CASSLTIADTQYF.

This clonotype has only a few counts. V is TRBV29-1 and J is TRBJ1-4; the D is unclear. Trimming pared 7 bases from V and 0 bases from J, leaving 12 bases between. CDR3 length: 14 amino acids. In germline, CDR1 is SQVTM, CDR2 ANQGSEA. The CDR3 DNA sequence: TGCAGCGCTATCTGGGCATCAACTAATGAAAAACTGTTTTTT. Translating it yields CSAIWASTNEKLFF.

As for this clonotype: An end of the junction differs from the germline gene, which may be a read error. The chain is built from TRBV7-7 and TRBJ2-3; 12 bases align to TRBD1. The germline V gene encodes CDR1 SSHAT and CDR2 FNYEAQ (reference sequence). This CDR3 contains 14 residues. CDR3 loop: CASSPGQGANTQYF. DNA for the CDR3: TGTGCTAGCAGCCCGGGACAGGGGGCGAATACGCAGTATTTT. The whole variable domain, filled in from reference TRBV7-7 and TRBJ2-3, reads GAGVSQSPRYKVTKRGQDVTLRCDPISSHATLYWYQQALGQGPEFLTYFNYEAQPDKSGLPSDRFSAERPEGSISTLTIQRTEQRDSAMYRCASSPGQGANTQYFGPGTRLTVL.

The chain carries TRBV27 and TRBJ1-2; D is ambiguous. Germline V gene lookup returns CDR1 MNHEY and CDR2 SMNVEV (reference sequence). The CDR3 extends over 14 amino acids. Trimming removed 5 bases at V and 4 bases at J, with 14 bases between. In DNA, the CDR3 is TGTGCCAGCAGTCCCCCGGGCCTCTCCTATGGCTACACCTTC. It is translated as CASSPPGLSYGYTF.

The CDR3 DNA reads TGTGCCACCAGCAGAGTACTAGCAGGGGAGCAGTTCTTC. It codes for CATSRVLAGEQFF. V usage is TRBV15 and J usage is TRBJ2-1; TRBD2 might be the D (6 bases). Germline V CDR1 and CDR2: LNHNV, YYDKDF (reference sequence). The CDR3 sequence is 13 residues long. Trimming cost V 1 base and J 10 bases, with 11 bases left between them.

The V and J genes are TRBV6-5 and TRBJ1-1; no reliable D call. Germline V lookup: CDR1 MNHEY, CDR2 SVGAGI. Trimming shortened V by 8 bases and J by 4 bases, and 8 bases separated the two germline ends. The CDR3 extends over 11 amino acids. This chain's CDR3 is CASGLSTEAFF. CDR3 bases: TGTGCCAGCGGGTTAAGCACTGAAGCTTTCTTT.

The CDR3 DNA sequence: TGCGCCAGCAGCTTGCGGGAGGCGAGCACAGATACGCAGTATTTT. This translates into CASSLREASTDTQYF. The chain links TRBV5-1 to TRBJ2-3, with 7 nucleotides matching TRBD2. The V gene end was trimmed by 1 base and the J gene end by 0 bases; junction bases not matched to a gene: 2. The CDR3 has 15 residues. In germline, CDR1 is SGHRS, CDR2 YFSETQ.

The chain has TRBV6-5 and TRBJ2-7, with D maybe TRBD1 (5 bases). Trimming shortened V by 8 bases and J by 3 bases, and 14 bases separated the two germline ends. Germline V lookup: CDR1 MNHEY, CDR2 SVGAGI. The CDR3 totals 13 residues. CDR3 bases: TGTGCCAGCGTTAGCCGGCAGGGCTACGAGCAGTACTTC. It specifies CASVSRQGYEQYF.